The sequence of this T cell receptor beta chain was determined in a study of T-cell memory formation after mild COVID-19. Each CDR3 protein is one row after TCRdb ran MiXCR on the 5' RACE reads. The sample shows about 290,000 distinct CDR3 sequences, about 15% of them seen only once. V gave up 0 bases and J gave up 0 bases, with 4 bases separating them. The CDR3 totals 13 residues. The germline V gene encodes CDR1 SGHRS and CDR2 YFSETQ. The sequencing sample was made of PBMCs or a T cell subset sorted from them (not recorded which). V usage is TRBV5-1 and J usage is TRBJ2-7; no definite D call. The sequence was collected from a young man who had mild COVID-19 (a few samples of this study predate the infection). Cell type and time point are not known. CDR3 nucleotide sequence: TGCGCCAGCAGCTTGGGACACTCCTACGAGCAGTACGTC. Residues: CASSLGHSYEQYV.